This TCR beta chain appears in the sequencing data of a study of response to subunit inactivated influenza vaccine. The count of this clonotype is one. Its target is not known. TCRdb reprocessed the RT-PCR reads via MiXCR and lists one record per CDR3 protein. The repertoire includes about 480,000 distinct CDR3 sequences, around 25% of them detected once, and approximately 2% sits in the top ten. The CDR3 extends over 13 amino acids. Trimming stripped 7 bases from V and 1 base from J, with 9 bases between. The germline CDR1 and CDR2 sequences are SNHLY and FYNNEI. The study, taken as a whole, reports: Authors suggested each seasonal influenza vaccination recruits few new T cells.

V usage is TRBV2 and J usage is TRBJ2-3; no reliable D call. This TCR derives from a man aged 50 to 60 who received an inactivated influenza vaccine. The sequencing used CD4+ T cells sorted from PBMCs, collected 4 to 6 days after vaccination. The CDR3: CASTWMGTDTQYF. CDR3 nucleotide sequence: TGTGCCAGCACGTGGATGGGCACAGATACGCAGTATTTT.